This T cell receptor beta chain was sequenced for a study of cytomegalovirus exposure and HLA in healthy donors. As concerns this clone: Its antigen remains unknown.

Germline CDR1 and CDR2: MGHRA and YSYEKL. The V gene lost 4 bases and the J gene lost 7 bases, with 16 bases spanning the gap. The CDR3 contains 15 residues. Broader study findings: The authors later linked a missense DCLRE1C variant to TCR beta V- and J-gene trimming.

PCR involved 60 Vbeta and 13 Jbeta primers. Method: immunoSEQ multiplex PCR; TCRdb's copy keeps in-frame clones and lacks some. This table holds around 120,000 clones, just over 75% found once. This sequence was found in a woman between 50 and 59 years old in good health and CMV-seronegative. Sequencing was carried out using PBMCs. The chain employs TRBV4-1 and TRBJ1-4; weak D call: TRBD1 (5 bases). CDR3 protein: CASSPQWGASEKLFF. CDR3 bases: TGCGCCAGCAGCCCCCAATGGGGCGCGTCTGAAAAACTGTTTTTT.